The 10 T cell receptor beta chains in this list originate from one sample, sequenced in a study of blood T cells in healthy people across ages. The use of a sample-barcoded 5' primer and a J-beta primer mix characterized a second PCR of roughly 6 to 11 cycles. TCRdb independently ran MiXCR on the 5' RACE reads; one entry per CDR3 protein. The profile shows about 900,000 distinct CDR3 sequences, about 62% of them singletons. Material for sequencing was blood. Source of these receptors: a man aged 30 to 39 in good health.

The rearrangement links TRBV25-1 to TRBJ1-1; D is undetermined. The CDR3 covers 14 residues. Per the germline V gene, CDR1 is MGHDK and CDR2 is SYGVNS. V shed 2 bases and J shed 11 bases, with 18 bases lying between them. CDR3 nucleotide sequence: TGTGCCAGCAGTGAACTCGGATGGGGAGGGCGCGCTTTCTTT. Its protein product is CASSELGWGGRAFF.

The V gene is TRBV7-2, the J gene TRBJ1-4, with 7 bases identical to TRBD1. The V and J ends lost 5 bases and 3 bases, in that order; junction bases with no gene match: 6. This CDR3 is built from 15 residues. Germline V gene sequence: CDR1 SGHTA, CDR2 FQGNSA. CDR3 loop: CASSPDRVSNEKLFF. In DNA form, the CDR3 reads TGTGCCAGCAGCCCCGACAGGGTATCTAATGAAAAACTGTTTTTT.

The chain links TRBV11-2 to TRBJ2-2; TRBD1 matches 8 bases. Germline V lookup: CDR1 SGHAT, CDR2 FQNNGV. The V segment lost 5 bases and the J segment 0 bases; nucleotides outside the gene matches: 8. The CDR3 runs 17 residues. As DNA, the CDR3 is TGTGCCAGCAGCATAAACGGACAGGGAGCGAACACCGGGGAGCTGTTTTTT. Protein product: CASSINGQGANTGELFF.

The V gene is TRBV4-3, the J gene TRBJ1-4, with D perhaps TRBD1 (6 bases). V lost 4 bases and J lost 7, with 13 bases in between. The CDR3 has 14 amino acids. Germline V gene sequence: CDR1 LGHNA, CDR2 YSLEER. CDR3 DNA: TGCGCCAGCAGCCGGACAGTCCAAGGTGAAAAACTGTTTTTT. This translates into CASSRTVQGEKLFF.

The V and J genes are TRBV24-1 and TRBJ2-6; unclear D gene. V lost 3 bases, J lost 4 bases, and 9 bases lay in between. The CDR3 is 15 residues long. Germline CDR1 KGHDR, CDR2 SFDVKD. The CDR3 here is CATSDPGPGANVLTF. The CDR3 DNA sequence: TGTGCCACCAGTGATCCTGGTCCGGGGGCCAACGTCCTGACTTTC.

The CDR3 protein is CASSLVVSNTEAFF. The CDR3 nucleotides are TGTGCCAGCAGCTTAGTGGTGTCGAACACTGAAGCTTTCTTT. J is TRBJ1-1 and V is TRBV7-6; no clear D. V gave up 1 base and J gave up 1 base, with 7 bases separating them. The CDR3 is 14 residues long. Germline-derived CDR1 and CDR2 are SGHVS and FNYEAQ.

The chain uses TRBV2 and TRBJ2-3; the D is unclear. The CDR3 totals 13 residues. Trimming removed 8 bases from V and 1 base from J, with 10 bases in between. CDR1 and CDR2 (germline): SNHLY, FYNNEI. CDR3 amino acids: CASLLYGTDTQYF. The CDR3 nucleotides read TGTGCCAGCCTCCTTTACGGCACAGATACGCAGTATTTT.

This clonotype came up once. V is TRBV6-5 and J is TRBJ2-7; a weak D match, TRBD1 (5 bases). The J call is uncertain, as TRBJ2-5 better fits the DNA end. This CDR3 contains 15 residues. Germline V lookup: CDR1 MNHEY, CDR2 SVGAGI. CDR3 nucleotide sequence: TGTGCCAGCAGTTACTCATGCCAGGGATTGGAGACCCAGTACTTC. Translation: CASSYSCQGLETQYF.

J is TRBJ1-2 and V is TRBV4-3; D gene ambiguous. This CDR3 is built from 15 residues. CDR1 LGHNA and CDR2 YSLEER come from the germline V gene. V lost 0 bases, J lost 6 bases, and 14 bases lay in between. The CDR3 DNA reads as TGCGCCAGCAGCCAAGATATGGCACCTCGTCATGGCTACACCTTC. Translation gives CASSQDMAPRHGYTF.

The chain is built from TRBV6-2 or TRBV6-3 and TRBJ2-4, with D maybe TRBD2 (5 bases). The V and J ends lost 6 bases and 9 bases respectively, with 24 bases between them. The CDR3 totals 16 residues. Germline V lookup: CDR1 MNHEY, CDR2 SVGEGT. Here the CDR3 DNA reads TGTGCCAGCAGCTGGGAGCTATGGGTGCATAGGCGCATTCAGTACTTC. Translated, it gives CASSWELWVHRRIQYF.